This T cell receptor beta chain stems from a study of T cells in women clearing cervical HPV infection. Germline CDR1 is SQVTM and CDR2 is ANQGSEA. The CDR3 covers 13 residues. Trimming pared 6 bases from V and 6 bases from J, leaving 14 bases between. TCRdb keeps only in-frame clones here, not all; method: immunoSEQ multiplex PCR. The sample has 20,000 or so clones. As concerns this clone: Read coverage stops 3 residues before the CDR3 terminus; the germline J gene supplies the remainder.

Material: blood buffy coat. The rearrangement joins TRBV29-1 to TRBJ2-2; maybe TRBD2 (6 bases). The sequence was obtained from a woman between 18 and 70 years old with a cervical HPV16 infection that either progressed to CIN3+ or cleared (not recorded which). CDR3: CSVGSTGAGELFF. Partial CDR3 DNA: TGCAGCGTGGGGTCGACGGGGGCCGGGGAG.